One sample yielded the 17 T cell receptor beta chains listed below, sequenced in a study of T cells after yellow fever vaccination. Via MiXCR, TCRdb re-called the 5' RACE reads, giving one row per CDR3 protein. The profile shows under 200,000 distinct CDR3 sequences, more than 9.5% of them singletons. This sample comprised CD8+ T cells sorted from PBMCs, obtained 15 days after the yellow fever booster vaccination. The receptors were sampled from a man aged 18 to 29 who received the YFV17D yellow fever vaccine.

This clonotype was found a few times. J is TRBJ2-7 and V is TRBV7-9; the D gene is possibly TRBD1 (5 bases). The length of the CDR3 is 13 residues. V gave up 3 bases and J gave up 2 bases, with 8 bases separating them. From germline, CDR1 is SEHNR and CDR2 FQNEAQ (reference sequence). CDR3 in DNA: TGTGCCAGCAGCTTGGCAGGGACCTACGAGCAGTACTTC. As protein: CASSLAGTYEQYF.

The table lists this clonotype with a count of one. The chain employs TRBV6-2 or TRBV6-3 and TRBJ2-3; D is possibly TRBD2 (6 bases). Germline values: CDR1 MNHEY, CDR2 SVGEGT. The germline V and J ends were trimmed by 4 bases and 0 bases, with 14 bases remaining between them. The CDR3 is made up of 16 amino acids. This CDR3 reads CASSSRRGLSTDTQYF. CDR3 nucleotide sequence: TGTGCCAGCAGTTCAAGGCGGGGCCTCAGCACAGATACGCAGTATTTT.

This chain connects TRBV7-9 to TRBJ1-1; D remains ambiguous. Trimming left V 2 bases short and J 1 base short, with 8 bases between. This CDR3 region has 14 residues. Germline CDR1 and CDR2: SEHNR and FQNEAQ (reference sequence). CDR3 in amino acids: CASSLRDENTEAFF. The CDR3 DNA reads TGTGCCAGCAGCTTACGAGACGAGAACACTGAAGCTTTCTTT.

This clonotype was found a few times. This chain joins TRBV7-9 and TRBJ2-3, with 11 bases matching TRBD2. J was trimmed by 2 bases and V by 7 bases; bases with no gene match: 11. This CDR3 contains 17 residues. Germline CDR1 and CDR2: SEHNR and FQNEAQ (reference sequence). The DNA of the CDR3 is TGTGCCAGCACCTCCGAGCTAGCGGGGGGTTACACAGATACGCAGTATTTT. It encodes CASTSELAGGYTDTQYF.

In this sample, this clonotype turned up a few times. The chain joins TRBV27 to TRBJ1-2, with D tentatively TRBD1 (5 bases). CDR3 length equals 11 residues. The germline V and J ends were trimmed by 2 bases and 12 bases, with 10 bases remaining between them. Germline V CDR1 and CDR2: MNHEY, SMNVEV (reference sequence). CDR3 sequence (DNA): TGTGCCAGCAGTTTACCTCAGGGAGACACCTTC. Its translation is CASSLPQGDTF.

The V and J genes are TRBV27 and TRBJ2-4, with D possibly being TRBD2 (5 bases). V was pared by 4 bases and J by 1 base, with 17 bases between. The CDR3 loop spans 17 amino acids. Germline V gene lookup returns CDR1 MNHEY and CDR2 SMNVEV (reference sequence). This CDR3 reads CASSSLAVRGAKNIQYF. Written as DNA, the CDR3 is TGTGCCAGCAGTTCTCTAGCAGTGAGAGGGGCCAAAAACATTCAGTACTTC.

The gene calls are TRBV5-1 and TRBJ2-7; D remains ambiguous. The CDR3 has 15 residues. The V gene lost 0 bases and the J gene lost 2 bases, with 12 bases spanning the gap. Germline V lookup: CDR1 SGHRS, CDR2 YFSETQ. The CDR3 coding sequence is TGCGCCAGCAGCTTGGCGGGCAGGACCCCCTACGAGCAGTACTTC. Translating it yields CASSLAGRTPYEQYF.

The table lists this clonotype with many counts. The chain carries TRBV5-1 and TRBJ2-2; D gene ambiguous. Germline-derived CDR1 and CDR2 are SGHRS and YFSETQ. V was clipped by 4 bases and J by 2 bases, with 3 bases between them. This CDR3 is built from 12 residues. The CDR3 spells CASSQNTGELFF. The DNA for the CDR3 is TGCGCCAGCAGCCAAAACACCGGGGAGCTGTTTTTT.

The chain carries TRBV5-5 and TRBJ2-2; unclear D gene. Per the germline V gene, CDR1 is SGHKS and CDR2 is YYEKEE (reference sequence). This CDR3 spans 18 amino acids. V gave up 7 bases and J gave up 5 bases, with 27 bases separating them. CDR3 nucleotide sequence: TGTGCCAGCGATTTTAGGACCAGGCGGCCCCCTGGAACCGGGGAGCTGTTTTTT. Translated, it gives CASDFRTRRPPGTGELFF. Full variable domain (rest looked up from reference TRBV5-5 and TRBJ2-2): DAGVTQSPTHLIKTRGQQVTLRCSPISGHKSVSWYQQVLGQGPQFIFQYYEKEERGRGNFPDRFSARQFPNYSSELNVNALLLGDSALYLCASDFRTRRPPGTGELFFGEGSRLTVL.

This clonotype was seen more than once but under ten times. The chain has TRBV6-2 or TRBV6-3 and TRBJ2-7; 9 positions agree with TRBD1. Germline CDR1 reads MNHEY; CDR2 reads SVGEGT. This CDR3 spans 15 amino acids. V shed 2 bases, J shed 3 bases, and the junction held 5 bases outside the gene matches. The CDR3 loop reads CASSYPDRGDYEQYV. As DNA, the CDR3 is TGTGCCAGCAGTTACCCCGACAGGGGGGACTACGAGCAGTACGTC.

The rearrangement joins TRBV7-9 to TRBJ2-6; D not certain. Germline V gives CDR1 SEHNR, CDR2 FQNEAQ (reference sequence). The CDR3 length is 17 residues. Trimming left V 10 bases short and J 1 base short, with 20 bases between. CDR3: CATHPLNPESGANVLTF. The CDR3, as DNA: TGTGCCACCCACCCGCTGAACCCCGAATCTGGGGCCAACGTCCTGACTTTC. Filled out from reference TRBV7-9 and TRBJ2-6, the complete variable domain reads DTGVSQNPRHKITKRGQNVTFRCDPISEHNRLYWYRQTLGQGPEFLTYFQNEAQLEKSRLLSDRFSAERPKGSFSTLEIQRTEQGDSAMYLCATHPLNPESGANVLTFGAGSRLTVL.

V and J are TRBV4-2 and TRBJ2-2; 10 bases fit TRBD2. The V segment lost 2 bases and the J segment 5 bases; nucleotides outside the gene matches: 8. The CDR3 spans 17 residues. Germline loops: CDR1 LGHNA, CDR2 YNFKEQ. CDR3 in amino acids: CASSQRSGGARTGELFF. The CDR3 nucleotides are TGTGCCAGCAGCCAAAGAAGCGGGGGGGCCCGGACCGGGGAGCTGTTTTTT.

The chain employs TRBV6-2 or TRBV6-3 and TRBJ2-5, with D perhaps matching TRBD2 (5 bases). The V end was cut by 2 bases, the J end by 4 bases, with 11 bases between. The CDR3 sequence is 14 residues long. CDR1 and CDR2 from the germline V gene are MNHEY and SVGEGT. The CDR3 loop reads CASSYRLLGETQYF. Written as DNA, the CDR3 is TGTGCCAGCAGTTACCGACTACTAGGAGAGACCCAGTACTTC.

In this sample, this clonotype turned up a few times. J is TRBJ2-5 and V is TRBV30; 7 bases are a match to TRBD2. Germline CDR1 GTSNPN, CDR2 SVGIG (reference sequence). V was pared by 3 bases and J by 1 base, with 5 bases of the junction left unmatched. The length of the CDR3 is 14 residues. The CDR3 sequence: CAWRERGPQETQYF. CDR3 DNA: TGTGCCTGGAGGGAGCGGGGTCCCCAAGAGACCCAGTACTTC.

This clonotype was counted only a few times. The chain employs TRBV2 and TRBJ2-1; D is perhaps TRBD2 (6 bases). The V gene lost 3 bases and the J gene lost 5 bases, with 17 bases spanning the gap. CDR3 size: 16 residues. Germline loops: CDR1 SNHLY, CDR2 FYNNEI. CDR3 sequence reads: CASSDPTRDFDNEQFF. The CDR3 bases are TGTGCCAGCAGTGACCCGACGAGGGACTTCGACAATGAGCAGTTCTTC.

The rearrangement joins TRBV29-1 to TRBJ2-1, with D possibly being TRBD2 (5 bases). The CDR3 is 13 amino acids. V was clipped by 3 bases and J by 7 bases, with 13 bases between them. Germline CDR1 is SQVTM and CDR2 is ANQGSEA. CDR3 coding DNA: TGCAGCGTTGATGAGACGACGGGGAATGAGCAGTTCTTC. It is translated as CSVDETTGNEQFF.

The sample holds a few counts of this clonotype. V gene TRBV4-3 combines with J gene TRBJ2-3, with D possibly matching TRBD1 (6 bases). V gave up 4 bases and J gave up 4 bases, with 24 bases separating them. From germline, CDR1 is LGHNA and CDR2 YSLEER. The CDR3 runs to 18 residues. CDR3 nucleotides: TGCGCCAGCAGCCCCGGCGTTGGGACACCCGATGGGGCAGATACGCAGTATTTT. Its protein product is CASSPGVGTPDGADTQYF.